This TCR beta chain derives from a study of cytomegalovirus exposure and HLA in healthy donors. Amplification used 60 Vbeta primers and 13 Jbeta primers. TCRdb keeps only in-frame clones here, not all; method: immunoSEQ multiplex PCR. Among just over 150,000 clones, about 88% were seen once, and the ten largest hold just under 2%. CDR1 MDHEN and CDR2 SYDVKM come from the germline V gene. Trimming at V came to 6 bases and at J to 2 bases, leaving 7 bases not matched to a gene. This CDR3 spans 15 amino acids. J is TRBJ1-2 and V is TRBV28; 9 bases are shared with TRBD1. The TCR comes from a woman younger than 30 in good health and CMV-seronegative. Material: PBMCs. CDR3 sequence (DNA): TGTGCCAGCAGCTCTTCGGGACAGGGCAACTATGGCTACACCTTC. It yields the protein CASSSSGQGNYGYTF.